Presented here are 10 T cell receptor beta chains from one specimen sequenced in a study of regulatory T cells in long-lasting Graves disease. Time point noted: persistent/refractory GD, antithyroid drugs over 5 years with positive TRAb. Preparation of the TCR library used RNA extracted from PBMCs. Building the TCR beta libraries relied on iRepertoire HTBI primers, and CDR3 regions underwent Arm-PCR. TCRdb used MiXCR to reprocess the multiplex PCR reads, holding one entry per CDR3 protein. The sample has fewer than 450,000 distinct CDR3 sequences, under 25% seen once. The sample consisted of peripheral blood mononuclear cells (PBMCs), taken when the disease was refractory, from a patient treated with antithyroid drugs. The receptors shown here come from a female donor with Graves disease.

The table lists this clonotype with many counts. This CDR3 reads CASNNPRDGDEQYF. The CDR3 coding sequence is TGTGCCAGCAACAACCCGCGTGACGGGGACGAGCAGTACTTC. The gene calls are TRBV6-1 and TRBJ2-7; tentative D call: TRBD2 (5 bases). Trimming cost V 7 bases and J 5 bases, with 18 bases left between them. CDR1 MNHNS and CDR2 SASEGT come from the germline V gene. The CDR3 loop spans 14 amino acids.

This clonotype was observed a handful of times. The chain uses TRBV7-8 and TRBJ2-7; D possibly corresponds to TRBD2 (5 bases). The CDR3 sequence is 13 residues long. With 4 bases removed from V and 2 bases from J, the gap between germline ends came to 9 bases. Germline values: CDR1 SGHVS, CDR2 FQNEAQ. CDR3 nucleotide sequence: TGTGCCAGCAGCTCGACTATAACCTACGAGCAGTACTTC. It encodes CASSSTITYEQYF.

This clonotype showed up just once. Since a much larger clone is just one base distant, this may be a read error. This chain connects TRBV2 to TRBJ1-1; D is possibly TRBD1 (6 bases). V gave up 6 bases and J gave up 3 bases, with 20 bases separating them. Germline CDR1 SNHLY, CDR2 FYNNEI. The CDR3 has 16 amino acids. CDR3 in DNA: TGTGCCAGCAGCCCAGGGACAAGGGGCTTGCACACTGAAGCTTTCTTT. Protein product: CASSPGTRGLHTEAFF.

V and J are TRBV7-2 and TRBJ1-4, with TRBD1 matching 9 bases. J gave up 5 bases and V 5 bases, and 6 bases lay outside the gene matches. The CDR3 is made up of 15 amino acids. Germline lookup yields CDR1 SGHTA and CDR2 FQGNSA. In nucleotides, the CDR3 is TGTGCCAGCAGCCTCCGGACAGGGGTGAATGAAAAACTGTTTTTT. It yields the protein CASSLRTGVNEKLFF. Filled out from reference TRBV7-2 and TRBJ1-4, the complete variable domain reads GAGVSQSPSNKVTEKGKDVELRCDPISGHTALYWYRQSLGQGLEFLIYFQGNSAPDKSGLPSDRFSAERTGGSVSTLTIQRTQQEDSAVYLCASSLRTGVNEKLFFGSGTQLSVL.

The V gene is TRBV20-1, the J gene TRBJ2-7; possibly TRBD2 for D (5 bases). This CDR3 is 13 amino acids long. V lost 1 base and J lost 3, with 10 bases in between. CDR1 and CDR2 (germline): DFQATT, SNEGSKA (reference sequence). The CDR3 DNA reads TGCAGTGCTAGAGTGAGCGGTATCTACGAGCAGTACTTC. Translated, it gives CSARVSGIYEQYF.

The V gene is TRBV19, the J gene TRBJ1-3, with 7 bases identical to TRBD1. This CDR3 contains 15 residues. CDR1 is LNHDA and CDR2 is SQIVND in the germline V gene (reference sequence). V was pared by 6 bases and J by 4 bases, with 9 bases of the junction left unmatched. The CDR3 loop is CASRPPGTEGNTIYF. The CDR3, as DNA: TGTGCCAGTAGACCTCCGGGGACAGAAGGAAACACCATATATTTT.

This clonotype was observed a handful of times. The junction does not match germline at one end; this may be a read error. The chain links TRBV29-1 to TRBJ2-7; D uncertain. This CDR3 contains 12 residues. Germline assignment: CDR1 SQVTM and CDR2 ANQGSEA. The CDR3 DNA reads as TGCAGCGTTAAAGAGAGCTCCTACGAGCAGTACTTC. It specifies CSVKESSYEQYF.

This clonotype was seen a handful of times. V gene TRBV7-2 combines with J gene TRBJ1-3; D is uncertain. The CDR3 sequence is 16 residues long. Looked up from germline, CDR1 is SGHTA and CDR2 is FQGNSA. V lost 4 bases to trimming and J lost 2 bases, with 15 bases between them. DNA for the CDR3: TGTGCCAGCAGCTCCCGTCTTGAAGGTGCTGGAAACACCATATATTTT. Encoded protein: CASSSRLEGAGNTIYF.

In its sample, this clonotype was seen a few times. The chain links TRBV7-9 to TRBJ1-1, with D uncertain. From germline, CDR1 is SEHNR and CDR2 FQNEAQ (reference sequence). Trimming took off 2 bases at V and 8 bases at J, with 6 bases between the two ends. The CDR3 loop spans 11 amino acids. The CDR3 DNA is TGTGCCAGCAGCTTATCGGCGGAAGCTTTCTTT. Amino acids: CASSLSAEAFF.

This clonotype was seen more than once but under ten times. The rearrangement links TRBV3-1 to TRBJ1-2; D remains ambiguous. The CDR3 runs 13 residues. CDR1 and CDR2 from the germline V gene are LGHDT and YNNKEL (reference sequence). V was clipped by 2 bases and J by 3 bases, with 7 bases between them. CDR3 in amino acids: CASSQTTYYGYTF. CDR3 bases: TGTGCCAGCAGCCAAACGACCTACTATGGCTACACCTTC.